This TCR beta chain was identified in a study of spatial heterogeneity in lung cancer. TCRdb processed the 5' RACE reads anew with MiXCR; each CDR3 protein has one entry. Among 35,000 to 55,000 distinct CDR3 sequences, approximately 7% were seen once, and the ten largest hold about 39%. This clonotype was detected ten times or more. The J segment lost 9 bases and the V segment lost 5 bases, leaving 8 bases of the junction unmatched. CDR1 and CDR2 (germline): LNHDA, SQIVND (reference sequence). The CDR3 consists of 14 residues. The time point was: sample taken at primary tumor resection. Unsorted whole RNA of tumor, nontumor lung or frozen PBMC was sequenced.

V and J are TRBV19 and TRBJ2-5; 11 bases match TRBD1. The origin of this receptor is a female donor with early-stage non-small cell lung cancer. This specimen was PBMCs, taken at surgery. CDR3 in amino acids: CASSPDRGQEAQYF. DNA for the CDR3: TGTGCCAGTAGTCCGGACAGGGGGCAGGAGGCCCAGTACTTC.